Included here is one TCR beta chain sequence, with context. Under the authors' procedure: Amplifying reference gene primers gave estimates of nucleated cell counts. The data were produced by immunoSEQ multiplex PCR, yet TCRdb's version contains in-frame clones alone and is incomplete. V, J and clone size are taken as reported in that table, and D and trimming were inferred from the DNA itself. This sample has roughly 280,000 clones; about nine tenths occur once, and the top ten carry less than 2.5%. The sample comes from a study of blood T cell repertoires in COVID-19. Whole-study context: T cells, B-cell-depleted T cells, or PBMCs provided the cDNA or gDNA that served as material.

The receptor was derived from a man aged 50 to 60 with acute or convalescent COVID-19. Sequenced material: peripheral blood.

CDR3 sequence (DNA): TGCGCCAGCAGCTTGGGCCGGGGGACAGTCGATGGCTACACCTTC. It codes for CASSLGRGTVDGYTF. The V gene is TRBV5-1, the J gene TRBJ1-2, with 7 nucleotides matching TRBD1. The CDR3 consists of 15 residues. Germline assignment: CDR1 SGHRS and CDR2 YFSETQ. With V trimmed by 0 bases and J by 6 bases, 8 bases remained unmatched.